In this sample, the clone carrying this T cell receptor (beta chain) turned up a few times. The entry originates in a study of blood T cell repertoires in COVID-19. In the study overall: PBMCs, B-cell-depleted T cells, or T cells provided the cDNA or gDNA that made up the material.

Participant ages covered about 18 to 100 years across 24 US areas. Original handling: Reference gene primers were amplified, and this amplification served to estimate nucleated cell counts. Profiled with immunoSEQ multiplex PCR; TCRdb holds only in-frame clones, not every one. Clone size and V and J calls were adopted from that table, with D and trimming inferred from the DNA. The table records 190,000 or so clones, 75% to 90% of them present only once. Between the trimmed V and J ends, which lost 2 bases and 2 bases, there was a span of 13 bases. Germline V lookup: CDR1 SGDLS, CDR2 YYNGEE. CDR3 length: 15 residues.

The V gene is TRBV9, the J gene TRBJ2-5, with a weak D call TRBD2 (6 bases). Sequencing used PBMCs or T cells enriched from blood (not recorded which). The sequence derives from a woman aged 25 to 45 who had recovered from COVID-19. This CDR3 reads CASSVGTLPQETQYF. CDR3 nucleotides: TGTGCCAGCAGCGTTGGGACTTTGCCTCAAGAGACCCAGTACTTC. The entire variable domain, with the rest obtained from reference TRBV9 and TRBJ2-5, is as follows: DSGVTQTPKHLITATGQRVTLRCSPRSGDLSVYWYQQSLDQGLQFLIQYYNGEERAKGNILERFSAQQFPDLHSELNLSSLELGDSALYFCASSVGTLPQETQYFGPGTRLLVL.